The subject of this entry is one T cell receptor (beta chain). What it binds is unknown. V lost 4 bases and J lost 8; bases outside the gene matches: 7. The CDR3 is 15 amino acids. Germline V gene sequence: CDR1 SGHDN, CDR2 FVKESK. The sample originates from a study of cytomegalovirus exposure and HLA in healthy donors. About the research overall: T cells numbering around 190 million yielded approximately 120 million unique TCR beta sequences in an earlier analysis. An early data release held about 85 million unique TCRs from HLA-typed donors. Broader study findings: A link between a missense DCLRE1C variant and TCR beta V- and J-gene trimming emerged from a later analysis. An analysis done earlier found most TCR beta V segments productive about 87% or about 30% of the time.

With 60 Vbeta and 13 Jbeta primers, the PCR was carried out. Clones were read by immunoSEQ multiplex PCR, and TCRdb kept only the in-frame ones, dropping some. The sample records some 41,000 clones, 45% to 60% being singletons. Sequencing input: PBMCs. This TCR was sampled from a man aged 55 to 70 in good health and CMV-seronegative. V gene TRBV14 combines with J gene TRBJ2-4; 11 positions agree with TRBD1. CDR3 region: CASSLRTGGSDIQYF. In DNA, the CDR3 is TGTGCCAGCAGCCTCCGGACAGGGGGCTCGGACATTCAGTACTTC.